A single sample is the source of the 22 T cell receptor beta chains below, sequenced in a study of beta chain features in type 1 diabetes. Study-wide points: Patients with Type 1 diabetes showed moderately but significantly shorter TCRB CDR3s in all four CD4+ subsets.

No antigens are known for them. The isolated RNA, all of it, was reverse transcribed, so expressed TCRB transcripts were what got sequenced. Sequencing used immunoSEQ multiplex PCR; TCRdb keeps in-frame clones, though not all of them. This sample has around 360,000 clones; over 10% occur once, and the top ten carry approximately 0.01%. The sequenced sample was naive CD4+ T cells from blood. The receptor source for this set is a woman in her late teens or twenties with type 1 diabetes.

The table lists this clone with a few counts. The chain links TRBV7-8 to TRBJ2-7, with unresolved D. The CDR3 has 14 residues. The V end was cut by 7 bases, the J end by 2 bases, with 15 bases between. Germline values: CDR1 SGHVS, CDR2 FQNEAQ. The CDR3 DNA reads TGTGCCAGCATCGAAACCCCAGGCCCCTACGAGCAGTACTTC. Amino acid sequence: CASIETPGPYEQYF.

This clone was counted a few times. The rearrangement links TRBV4-2 to TRBJ2-5; TRBD2 matches at 8 bases. Trimming removed 4 bases from V and 1 base from J; junction bases left unmatched: 11. Germline V gene data show CDR1 as LGHNA and CDR2 as YNFKEQ. The CDR3 spans 17 residues. The CDR3 protein is CASSLGAASGPQETQYF. Written as DNA, the CDR3 is TGTGCCAGCAGCCTCGGTGCGGCTAGCGGGCCCCAAGAGACCCAGTACTTC.

This clone was detected a few times. The CDR3 loop is CASSPDSRETQYF. DNA for the CDR3: TGTGCCAGCAGCCCAGACAGTAGGGAGACCCAGTACTTC. The chain uses TRBV2 and TRBJ2-5; D might be TRBD1 (5 bases). CDR3 length: 13 residues. The V gene's germline CDR1 is SNHLY and CDR2 FYNNEI. The V end was cut by 6 bases, the J end by 5 bases, with 13 bases between.

The sample holds a few counts of this clone. V is TRBV5-1 and J is TRBJ2-1, with 11 bases identical to TRBD2. Unmatched junction bases numbered 10, after V lost 6 bases and J lost 5 bases. Per the germline V gene, CDR1 is SGHRS and CDR2 is YFSETQ. The CDR3 extends over 16 amino acids. Here the CDR3 DNA reads TGCGCCAGCAACCGACTAGCGGGATCGAGGGACAATGAGCAGTTCTTC. It yields the protein CASNRLAGSRDNEQFF.

The J gene is TRBJ1-3, the V gene TRBV28; 9 positions agree with TRBD1. Germline-derived CDR1 and CDR2 are MDHEN and SYDVKM. Trimming took 6 bases from V and 4 from J; bases not matched to a gene: 7. CDR3 size: 15 residues. CDR3 amino acids: CASSRTGQGGNTIYF. The CDR3 DNA sequence: TGTGCCAGCAGCAGAACAGGACAGGGGGGAAACACCATATATTTT.

V and J are TRBV25-1 and TRBJ1-2; weak D call: TRBD1 (5 bases). There are 13 residues in the CDR3. Trimming shortened V by 2 bases and J by 6 bases, and 10 bases separated the two germline ends. Germline CDR1 is MGHDK and CDR2 is SYGVNS. The CDR3 here is CASSEAGQNGYTF. Written as DNA, the CDR3 is TGTGCCAGCAGTGAAGCGGGGCAAAATGGCTACACCTTC.

The V gene is TRBV29-1, the J gene TRBJ2-5; 15 bases match TRBD2. Germline lookup yields CDR1 SQVTM and CDR2 ANQGSEA. The CDR3 runs to 15 residues. V lost 3 bases to trimming and J lost 5 bases; unmatched junction nucleotides: 4. The CDR3 loop reads CSVESGTSGGETQYF. CDR3 bases: TGCAGCGTTGAGTCCGGGACTAGCGGGGGGGAGACCCAGTACTTC.

This clone turned up a few times. The rearrangement joins TRBV4-1 to TRBJ2-1; TRBD2 agrees at 10 bases. From germline, CDR1 is MGHRA and CDR2 YSYEKL. V lost 3 bases, J lost 6 bases, and 11 bases stayed unmatched. The CDR3 consists of 17 residues. CDR3 in DNA: TGCGCCAGCAGCCACCTCACTCCCGGGACTAGCGCCAATGAGCAGTTCTTC. Translation: CASSHLTPGTSANEQFF.

The rearrangement uses TRBV30 and TRBJ1-2; 7 bases map to TRBD1. V lost 0 bases to trimming and J lost 5 bases; unmatched junction nucleotides: 6. Germline assignment: CDR1 GTSNPN and CDR2 SVGIG (reference sequence). The CDR3 sequence is 14 residues long. The CDR3 reads CAWSVPGTAYGYTF. Written as DNA, the CDR3 is TGTGCCTGGAGTGTACCCGGGACAGCTTATGGCTACACCTTC.

CDR3 region: CASSAGSYNEQFF. The DNA for the CDR3 is TGTGCCAGCAGCGCCGGCTCCTACAATGAGCAGTTCTTC. V is TRBV9 and J is TRBJ2-1; unclear D gene. CDR3 length: 13 amino acids. CDR1 is SGDLS and CDR2 is YYNGEE in the germline V gene. V was cut by 3 bases and J by 0 bases, with 4 bases left in between.

This rearrangement joins TRBV5-1 to TRBJ2-3; 8 bases match TRBD1. V lost 4 bases and J lost 2; bases outside the gene matches: 9. The V gene's germline CDR1 is SGHRS and CDR2 YFSETQ. There are 16 residues in the CDR3. In DNA, the CDR3 is TGCGCCAGCAGCCCGTCGGGACAGGTGTACACAGATACGCAGTATTTT. Protein sequence: CASSPSGQVYTDTQYF.

V and J are TRBV5-1 and TRBJ2-7, with 8 bases aligning to TRBD1. The V segment lost 0 bases and the J segment 9 bases; nucleotides outside the gene matches: 11. There are 15 residues in the CDR3. CDR1 is SGHRS and CDR2 is YFSETQ in the germline V gene. This CDR3 reads CASSLGARGPVVQYF. The CDR3 DNA reads as TGCGCCAGCAGCTTGGGGGCCAGGGGGCCTGTTGTGCAGTACTTC. Together with reference TRBV5-1 and TRBJ2-7, the CDR3 gives the full variable domain: KAGVTQTPRYLIKTRGQQVTLSCSPISGHRSVSWYQQTPGQGLQFLFEYFSETQRNKGNFPGRFSGRQFSNSRSEMNVSTLELGDSALYLCASSLGARGPVVQYFGPGTRLTVT.

The chain links TRBV29-1 to TRBJ2-7; D might be TRBD2 (6 bases). The V end lost 4 bases, the J end lost 1 base, and 11 bases lay between the germline ends. Germline V gene sequence: CDR1 SQVTM, CDR2 ANQGSEA. This CDR3 is 13 amino acids long. CDR3 residues: CSVAPTSSYEQYF. As DNA, the CDR3 is TGCAGCGTTGCCCCGACTAGTTCCTACGAGCAGTACTTC.

This clone was found a few times. The J gene is TRBJ1-2, the V gene TRBV6-5, with 7 bases aligning to TRBD1. The CDR3 is made up of 15 amino acids. V gave up 5 bases and J gave up 4 bases; unmatched junction bases: 10. Germline CDR1 and CDR2: MNHEY and SVGAGI. The chain's CDR3 is CASSTQTGLAYGYTF. The CDR3 DNA sequence: TGTGCCAGCAGTACCCAGACAGGGCTGGCCTATGGCTACACCTTC.

Comment on this clone: Compared with germline, one end of the junction differs, possibly owing to a read error. V usage is TRBV7-9 and J usage is TRBJ2-7; 9 bases are shared with TRBD1. CDR3 length: 12 residues. Germline CDR1 SEHNR, CDR2 FQNEAQ (reference sequence). In DNA form, the CDR3 reads TGTGCCAGCAGTTCAGGGACAGGGTGGGTGGCTTTC. Translating gives CASSSGTGWVAF.

The chain recombines TRBV7-9 with TRBJ2-5; 8 bases align to TRBD1. Germline-derived CDR1 and CDR2 are SEHNR and FQNEAQ (reference sequence). The CDR3 extends over 14 amino acids. V was pared by 1 base and J by 7 bases, with 5 bases of the junction left unmatched. This chain's CDR3 is CASSLVTGTGTQYF. In DNA form, the CDR3 reads TGTGCCAGCAGCTTAGTTACCGGGACAGGGACCCAGTACTTC.

This clone was picked up one time. V is TRBV6-6 and J is TRBJ1-5; 7 bases agree with TRBD1. This CDR3 has 14 residues. CDR1 and CDR2 (germline): MNHNY, SVGAGI (reference sequence). Germline trimming cut 2 bases from V and 6 bases from J; bases unmatched to any gene: 4. This CDR3 reads CASSYPTGSQPQHF. The DNA of the CDR3 is TGTGCCAGCAGTTACCCGACAGGGAGTCAGCCCCAGCATTTT.

This chain links TRBV2 with TRBJ2-7; D gene ambiguous. Germline CDR1 SNHLY, CDR2 FYNNEI. This CDR3 contains 14 residues. Deletions cut 7 bases from V and 0 bases from J, with 13 bases between. The CDR3 sequence is CASKTRSSSYEQYF. CDR3 DNA sequence: TGTGCCAGCAAGACTCGATCGAGCTCCTACGAGCAGTACTTC.

The chain joins TRBV10-3 to TRBJ2-7; D possibly corresponds to TRBD1 (6 bases). The CDR3 is made up of 14 amino acids. Trimming cost V 0 bases and J 1 base, with 7 bases left between them. Germline V gives CDR1 ENHRY, CDR2 SYGVKD. The CDR3 sequence is CAISESGTSYEQYF. The DNA for the CDR3 is TGTGCCATCAGTGAGTCGGGGACATCCTACGAGCAGTACTTC.

This clone has a handful of counts. This chain uses TRBV9 with TRBJ2-3; TRBD1 matches 9 bases. V lost 2 bases to trimming and J lost 3 bases; unmatched junction nucleotides: 13. Germline V gene sequence: CDR1 SGDLS, CDR2 YYNGEE. The CDR3 sequence is 18 residues long. Here the CDR3 DNA reads TGTGCCAGCAGCGTGGGATCCGGGACAGGGCAAGAAACAGATACGCAGTATTTT. Its translation: CASSVGSGTGQETDTQYF. Looking up the rest from reference TRBV9 and TRBJ2-3 gives the full variable domain: DSGVTQTPKHLITATGQRVTLRCSPRSGDLSVYWYQQSLDQGLQFLIQYYNGEERAKGNILERFSAQQFPDLHSELNLSSLELGDSALYFCASSVGSGTGQETDTQYFGPGTRLTVL.

The rearrangement links TRBV28 to TRBJ2-3; TRBD2 is a possible D gene (5 bases). V was cut by 6 bases and J by 4 bases, with 14 bases left in between. Germline V gene data show CDR1 as MDHEN and CDR2 as SYDVKM. There are 14 residues in the CDR3. For the CDR3, the DNA is TGTGCCAGCAGCCCGGGAACGCCGGCAGATACGCAGTATTTT. This translates into CASSPGTPADTQYF.

In its sample, this clone was seen a few times. The chain links TRBV7-9 to TRBJ2-7; 7 nucleotides agree with TRBD1. Trimming removed 5 bases from V and 2 bases from J; junction bases left unmatched: 6. The CDR3 spans 14 residues. Germline V CDR1 and CDR2: SEHNR, FQNEAQ (reference sequence). The CDR3: CASSPWTGPYEQYF. The CDR3, as DNA: TGTGCCAGCAGCCCGTGGACAGGACCCTACGAGCAGTACTTC.